These T cell receptor beta chains were read from a single sample in a study of human T cells and chemical hapten exposure. TCRdb reprocessed the RACE reads via MiXCR and lists one record per CDR3 protein. Of tens of thousands of distinct CDR3 sequences in the sample, about 8.6% were seen once. Sequenced input: whole blood. These receptors all come from a female donor in good health. Some clones in this sample may be carry-over from other donors' samples. The CDR3 runs from the conserved cysteine through the conserved F or W. Fields, in order: V gene, J gene, CDR3 protein.

>TRBV28|TRBJ2-1
CASSFPGSYNEQFF
>TRBV6-4|TRBJ2-3
CASSDSTSLPQYF
>TRBV10-3|TRBJ1-2
CAISEGSLVSYGYTF
>TRBV11-2|TRBJ2-3
CASSPTPQSTDTQYF
>TRBV12-3/TRBV12-4|TRBJ2-6
CASREGGSGANVLTF
>TRBV4-2|TRBJ2-1
CASSQEASELYNEQFF
>TRBV4-1|TRBJ2-5
CASSQAGQEETQYF
>TRBV7-3|TRBJ2-7
CASSPQGGEQYF
>TRBV20-1|TRBJ2-2
CSATGTGGLNTGELFF
>TRBV24-1|TRBJ1-1
CATKTETEAFF
>TRBV6-2/TRBV6-3|TRBJ2-7
CASDHPGTYEQYF
>TRBV7-7|TRBJ2-7
CASSPGPGTSEQYF
>TRBV28|TRBJ2-1
CASSYNGTPRDEQFF
>TRBV3-1|TRBJ2-7
CASSHYLAGDSGRAQEQYF
>TRBV5-1|TRBJ2-7
CASSARDEQYF
>TRBV6-5|TRBJ2-4
CASNPNREAKNIQYF
>TRBV20-1|TRBJ2-3
CSAKGHLESTDTQYF
>TRBV11-2|TRBJ1-1
CASSPAVNTEAFF
>TRBV29-1|TRBJ1-1
CSVFSGGAEAFF
>TRBV4-3|TRBJ1-1
CASSEGTGWTEAFF
>TRBV12-3/TRBV12-4|TRBJ2-2
CASRQRPGLAITGELFF
>TRBV5-1|TRBJ2-7
CASSPGQGFYEQYF
>TRBV27|TRBJ2-1
CASSERQGASEQFF